The present entry profiles one T cell receptor beta chain with its context. This record comes from a study of blood T cell repertoires in COVID-19. V trimming: 1 base; J trimming: 3 bases; junction bases outside the gene matches: 4. Germline-derived CDR1 and CDR2 are SGHAT and FQNNGV. The CDR3 is made up of 15 amino acids. Assay: immunoSEQ multiplex PCR; the TCRdb copy retains only in-frame clones and omits some. The repertoire holds around 94,000 clones, with approximately 84% as singletons. The source of this sequence is a man aged 35-49 years with active or convalescent COVID-19. The chain recombines TRBV11-2 with TRBJ2-7; the match to TRBD1 covers 9 bases. Sequenced: peripheral blood. The CDR3 DNA sequence: TGTGCCAGCAGCTTAGTAGGGACAGGGATCTACGAGCAGTACTTC. Protein product: CASSLVGTGIYEQYF.